These 20 T cell receptor beta chains were all obtained from the same sample, sequenced in a study of blood T cell repertoires in COVID-19. Using immunoSEQ multiplex PCR, the repertoire was profiled, and TCRdb retains in-frame clones only, with some absent. The sample shows over 60,000 clones, approximately 89% of them seen only once. The source material was peripheral blood. The receptors shown here come from a woman aged 45-60 years with active COVID-19.

This chain uses TRBV4-1 with TRBJ2-3; 14 bases align to TRBD2. The V gene's germline CDR1 is MGHRA and CDR2 YSYEKL. After removal of 4 bases from V and 4 bases from J, the junction contained 4 bases not matched to a gene. This CDR3 is built from 16 residues. Here the CDR3 reads CASSPGTSGRPDTQYF. Written as DNA, the CDR3 is TGCGCCAGCAGCCCAGGGACTAGCGGGAGACCAGATACGCAGTATTTT.

This rearrangement joins TRBV6-5 to TRBJ2-5; D may be TRBD2 (6 bases). Per the germline V gene, CDR1 is MNHEY and CDR2 is SVGAGI. The V end was cut by 5 bases, the J end by 4 bases, with 11 bases between. The CDR3 sequence is 13 residues long. The CDR3 loop is CASSTGLRETQYF. CDR3 nucleotides: TGTGCCAGCAGTACGGGACTTAGAGAGACCCAGTACTTC.

The chain combines TRBV2 with TRBJ1-2; no definite D call. Trimming stripped 6 bases from V and 2 bases from J, with 13 bases between. CDR3 length equals 14 residues. Germline lookup yields CDR1 SNHLY and CDR2 FYNNEI. The CDR3 protein is CASSPPGPNYGYTF. The DNA of the CDR3 is TGTGCCAGCAGCCCTCCGGGTCCCAACTATGGCTACACCTTC.

The rearrangement uses TRBV5-4 and TRBJ2-1, with a possible D match to TRBD2 (6 bases). Germline CDR1 SGHNT, CDR2 YYREEE (reference sequence). Trimming removed 0 bases at V and 0 bases at J, with 10 bases between. The CDR3 covers 16 residues. The CDR3 protein is CASSLAGGSSYNEQFF. CDR3 coding DNA: TGTGCCAGCAGCTTGGCCGGGGGAAGCTCCTACAATGAGCAGTTCTTC.

The chain combines TRBV24-1 with TRBJ2-7; D remains ambiguous. The V end was cut by 6 bases, the J end by 0 bases, with 11 bases between. This CDR3 spans 14 amino acids. Germline loops: CDR1 KGHDR, CDR2 SFDVKD. CDR3 loop: CATSPARSSYEQYF. The CDR3 nucleotides are TGTGCCACCAGTCCCGCGCGGAGCTCCTACGAGCAGTACTTC.

The chain has TRBV5-6 and TRBJ2-7; 7 nucleotides agree with TRBD2. The V and J ends lost 4 bases and 5 bases, in that order; junction bases with no gene match: 6. CDR3 length: 13 residues. Germline lookup yields CDR1 SGHDT and CDR2 YYEEEE. The CDR3 DNA is TGTGCCAGCAGCCCGCCGCGGGGGAACGAGCAGTACTTC. It codes for CASSPPRGNEQYF.

The chain carries TRBV5-6 and TRBJ2-3; tentatively, D is TRBD1 (5 bases). This CDR3 contains 17 residues. Germline V CDR1 and CDR2: SGHDT, YYEEEE. The ends were cut back, 0 bases at V and 0 bases at J, with 14 bases in the middle. The CDR3 protein is CASSLGPKGPSTDTQYF. Here the CDR3 DNA reads TGTGCCAGCAGCTTGGGACCGAAGGGGCCGAGCACAGATACGCAGTATTTT.

Concerning this clone: This CDR3 fails to terminate in the conserved phenylalanine or tryptophan, so it likely reflects a read error. It is unclear where the CDR3 begins or ends on the DNA, so no DNA is shown, and the CDR3 is as TCRdb lists it. This CDR3 is CAWSTTSGSPSP. The gene calls are TRBV30 and TRBJ2-3; TRBD2, the table's D call, lacks a check against the DNA. Per germline, CDR1 GTSNPN and CDR2 SVGIG (reference sequence). The CDR3 spans 12 amino acids, including both terminal residues.

The chain links TRBV28 to TRBJ2-2, with TRBD2 as a possible D gene (6 bases). The germline CDR1 and CDR2 sequences are MDHEN and SYDVKM. The CDR3 loop spans 15 amino acids. CDR3 coding DNA: TGTGCTACAGAAACCGGGACTCATCACACCGGGGAGCTGTTTTTT. Translation: CATETGTHHTGELFF.

V is TRBV19 and J is TRBJ2-7, with 11 nucleotides matching TRBD2. CDR1 is LNHDA, CDR2 SQIVND, per germline (reference sequence). The V gene end was trimmed by 3 bases and the J gene end by 6 bases; junction bases not matched to a gene: 4. The CDR3 contains 14 residues. CDR3 DNA sequence: TGTGCCAGTAGTATCACTAGCGGGAGTGCCGAGCAGTACTTC. Protein product: CASSITSGSAEQYF.

This chain links TRBV19 with TRBJ2-7; 7 bases map to TRBD2. Losses at the gene ends were 8 bases for V and 1 base for J; bases not matched to a gene: 17. CDR3 length equals 17 residues. Looked up from germline, CDR1 is LNHDA and CDR2 is SQIVND (reference sequence). This chain's CDR3 is CASRRSHTSELSYEQYF. DNA for the CDR3: TGTGCCAGTCGTCGGTCGCATACTAGCGAACTATCCTACGAGCAGTACTTC.

V and J are TRBV19 and TRBJ2-6, with TRBD2 identical over 7 bases. Germline lookup yields CDR1 LNHDA and CDR2 SQIVND (reference sequence). The CDR3 covers 17 residues. With 5 bases clipped from V and 2 bases from J, the junction kept 9 bases outside the gene matches. For the CDR3, the DNA is TGTGCCAGTAGTGAAGGGGCGGGAGTAGCTGGGGCCAACGTCCTGACTTTC. Protein sequence: CASSEGAGVAGANVLTF.

V gene TRBV9 combines with J gene TRBJ2-3; 8 nucleotides line up with TRBD1. The CDR3 consists of 16 residues. V was clipped by 4 bases and J by 3 bases; unmatched bases: 10. Looked up from germline, CDR1 is SGDLS and CDR2 is YYNGEE. CDR3 coding DNA: TGTGCCAGCAGCCCTCGGATAGACAGGGGTACAGATACGCAGTATTTT. Protein sequence: CASSPRIDRGTDTQYF.

The V gene is TRBV5-1, the J gene TRBJ2-1; TRBD1 might be the D (5 bases). The germline V and J ends were trimmed by 0 bases and 6 bases, with 13 bases remaining between them. Germline CDR1 and CDR2: SGHRS and YFSETQ. The CDR3 contains 15 residues. The CDR3 loop reads CASSLAVQGGNEQFF. The CDR3 DNA reads as TGCGCCAGCAGCTTGGCCGTGCAGGGCGGCAATGAGCAGTTCTTC.

This clone showed up many times. The chain is built from TRBV15 and TRBJ1-3; no firm D call. V was trimmed by 0 bases and J by 2 bases, leaving 11 bases between them. Germline V gives CDR1 LNHNV, CDR2 YYDKDF (reference sequence). CDR3 length equals 16 residues. The CDR3: CATSRDLGEPGNTIYF. CDR3 DNA sequence: TGTGCCACCAGCAGAGATCTCGGAGAACCTGGAAACACCATATATTTT.

In this sample, this clone turned up once. The CDR3 region has the DNA TGTGCCAGCAGGGGTACAGGGCTTGATGAGCAGTTCTTC. This codes for CASRGTGLDEQFF. V gene TRBV28 combines with J gene TRBJ2-1; tentative D call: TRBD1 (6 bases). Germline CDR1 MDHEN, CDR2 SYDVKM. This CDR3 region has 13 residues. Trimming shortened V by 6 bases and J by 8 bases, and 14 bases separated the two germline ends. Looking up the rest from reference TRBV28 and TRBJ2-1 gives the full variable domain: DVKVTQSSRYLVKRTGEKVFLECVQDMDHENMFWYRQDPGLGLRLIYFSYDVKMKEKGDIPEGYSVSREKKERFSLILESASTNQTSMYLCASRGTGLDEQFFGPGTRLTVL.

The V call is TRBV19, the J call TRBJ2-1, with TRBD2 matching over 8 bases. This CDR3 is built from 16 residues. Germline CDR1 reads LNHDA; CDR2 reads SQIVND (reference sequence). V lost 3 bases to trimming and J lost 2 bases; unmatched junction nucleotides: 6. CDR3 sequence reads: CASSIWSGGAYNEQFF. The CDR3, as DNA: TGTGCCAGTAGTATCTGGTCGGGAGGGGCCTACAATGAGCAGTTCTTC.

The chain couples TRBV15 to TRBJ2-7; D not resolved. Deletions cut 3 bases from V and 0 bases from J, with 6 bases between. The germline gives CDR1 LNHNV, CDR2 YYDKDF (reference sequence). The CDR3 has 13 residues. This CDR3 reads CATSSEPSYEQYF. The CDR3 bases are TGTGCCACCAGCAGCGAGCCCTCCTACGAGCAGTACTTC.

The chain recombines TRBV5-1 with TRBJ2-7, with 11 positions matching TRBD2. This CDR3 comprises 15 residues. The V and J ends lost 1 base and 2 bases, in that order; junction bases with no gene match: 2. Germline CDR1 SGHRS, CDR2 YFSETQ. CDR3 coding DNA: TGCGCCAGCAGCTTGCTAGCGGGAGGTCCCTACGAGCAGTACTTC. Translation gives CASSLLAGGPYEQYF.

The chain uses TRBV7-9 and TRBJ1-1; D unclear. The germline V and J ends were trimmed by 8 bases and 1 base, with 5 bases remaining between them. CDR3 length: 11 amino acids. The germline gives CDR1 SEHNR, CDR2 FQNEAQ (reference sequence). In DNA form, the CDR3 reads TGTGCCAGCGGTAGGAACACTGAAGCTTTCTTT. Protein: CASGRNTEAFF.